Shown below are 17 T cell receptor beta chains from a single sample sequenced in a study of T cell clonality in common variable immunodeficiency. Repertoires were generated with immunoSEQ multiplex PCR, while TCRdb's copy carries only in-frame clones and drops some. The specimen has about 52,000 clones, none found just once. Sequenced: peripheral blood mononuclear cells. These receptors all stem from a person aged 18 to 70 in good health.

In its sample, this clone was seen many times. The read halts 3 residues ahead of the CDR3 end, with the missing end drawn from the germline J gene. V is TRBV11-2 and J is TRBJ2-7; TRBD2 might be the D (5 bases). Germline V gene sequence: CDR1 SGHAT, CDR2 FQNNGV. The CDR3 is made up of 14 amino acids. The ends were cut back, 5 bases at V and 1 base at J, with 12 bases in the middle. CDR3 protein: CASSRIGLSYEQYF. The covered CDR3 bases are TGTGCCAGCAGCCGCATCGGACTGTCCTACGAG.

This clone has at least ten counts. The DNA ends 3 residues before the CDR3 does, and the rest of the CDR3 is filled in from the germline J gene. The chain has TRBV5-6 and TRBJ1-5; no firm D call. Germline V gene sequence: CDR1 SGHDT, CDR2 YYEEEE. V shed 1 base and J shed 9 bases, with 11 bases lying between them. CDR3 size: 13 residues. CDR3: CASSLTGMGPQHF. The part of the CDR3 DNA that was read is TGTGCCAGCAGCTTGACGGGTATGGGGCCC.

This clone was picked up many times. The missing CDR3 end, 3 residues past where the read stops, is filled in from the germline J gene. V is TRBV19 and J is TRBJ1-4; tentatively, D is TRBD1 (5 bases). V was pared by 3 bases and J by 8 bases, with 16 bases between. Looked up from germline, CDR1 is LNHDA and CDR2 is SQIVND (reference sequence). The CDR3 loop spans 15 amino acids. The chain's CDR3 is CASSMFREPGEKLFF. CDR3 DNA, as far as it was read: TGTGCCAGTAGTATGTTCAGGGAACCGGGCGAAAAA. Based on the CDR3 plus reference TRBV19 and TRBJ1-4, the full variable domain is DGGITQSPKYLFRKEGQNVTLSCEQNLNHDAMYWYRQDPGQGLRLIYYSQIVNDFQKGDIAEGYSVSREKKESFPLTVTSAQKNPTAFYLCASSMFREPGEKLFFGSGTQLSVL.

As concerns this clone: The read ends 3 residues shy of where the CDR3 ends; the end is completed using the germline J gene. The same CDR3 is also encoded by other DNA sequences in this sample. V usage is TRBV6-1 and J usage is TRBJ1-6; no reliable D call. The CDR3 is 14 residues long. Germline CDR1 and CDR2: MNHNS and SASEGT. V dropped 4 bases and J dropped 4 bases, with 8 bases sitting between them. The CDR3 spells CASSAGPYNSPLHF. CDR3 DNA, as far as it was read: TGTGCCAGCAGTGCCGGTCCTTATAATTCACCC.

This clone was observed many times. The read terminates 3 residues before the CDR3 end, so the remaining end is supplied by the germline J gene. The rearrangement uses TRBV5-1 and TRBJ2-2; 10 bases align to TRBD1. The V segment lost 3 bases and the J segment 4 bases; nucleotides outside the gene matches: 6. Germline V gives CDR1 SGHRS, CDR2 YFSETQ. The CDR3 totals 16 residues. Incomplete CDR3 DNA: TGCGCCAGCAGCTCCGGTCGGGACAGGGGCACCGGGGAG. It yields the protein CASSSGRDRGTGE. In full, the CDR3 reads CASSSGRDRGTGELFF.

This clone was counted many times. The CDR3 goes on 3 residues after the read ends, and that part is filled in from the germline J gene. J is TRBJ2-1 and V is TRBV19, with 10 bases matching TRBD2. Germline V gene sequence: CDR1 LNHDA, CDR2 SQIVND (reference sequence). This CDR3 has 15 residues. The V segment lost 8 bases and the J segment 0 bases; nucleotides outside the gene matches: 4. The CDR3 protein is CASGLAASSYNEQFF. The sequenced part of the CDR3 DNA is TGTGCCAGTGGACTAGCGGCGAGCTCCTACAATGAG.

This clone was recorded many times. The read ends 3 residues early relative to the CDR3; the germline J gene fills the gap. This chain links TRBV30 with TRBJ1-1; unclear D gene. Germline CDR1 is GTSNPN and CDR2 is SVGIG (reference sequence). This CDR3 has 13 residues. Trimming cost V 0 bases and J 5 bases, with 10 bases left between them. CDR3 DNA, as far as it was read: TGTGCCTGGAGTGTAGTTTCGGGGACTGAA. Amino acids: CAWSVVSGTE. The entire CDR3 reads CAWSVVSGTEAFF.

This clone was counted many times. The sequence runs out 3 residues before the end of the CDR3; the remainder is reconstructed from the germline J gene. The chain uses TRBV11-2 and TRBJ2-3; 11 nucleotides line up with TRBD2. With V trimmed by 5 bases and J by 5 bases, 6 bases remained unmatched. The CDR3 spans 15 residues. The V gene's germline CDR1 is SGHAT and CDR2 FQNNGV. This CDR3 is CASSVSGRAGDTQYF. CDR3 DNA (partial): TGTGCCAGCAGCGTTAGCGGGAGGGCCGGAGATACG.

The CDR3: CASSLGADEQYF. The covered CDR3 bases are TGTGCCAGCAGCTTAGGCGCGGACGAG. This sequence joins TRBV11-2 and TRBJ2-7; D call uncertain. The CDR3 goes on 3 residues after the read ends, and that part is filled in from the germline J gene. The CDR3 is 12 amino acids. The germline gives CDR1 SGHAT, CDR2 FQNNGV. The V and J ends lost 1 base and 5 bases respectively, with 6 bases between them.

In its sample, this clone was seen many times. The observed sequence ends 3 residues before the CDR3 terminus, with the missing tail filled in from the germline J gene. The chain recombines TRBV5-1 with TRBJ1-1, with 7 bases aligning to TRBD1. The V gene's germline CDR1 is SGHRS and CDR2 YFSETQ. The CDR3 runs 12 residues. V shed 8 bases and J 7 bases; nucleotides not matched to a gene: 8. The chain's CDR3 is CARDRMGHEAFF. CDR3 DNA (partial): TGCGCCAGGGACAGGATGGGGCATGAA. Drawing the rest from reference TRBV5-1 and TRBJ1-1, the complete variable domain is KAGVTQTPRYLIKTRGQQVTLSCSPISGHRSVSWYQQTPGQGLQFLFEYFSETQRNKGNFPGRFSGRQFSNSRSEMNVSTLELGDSALYLCARDRMGHEAFFGQGTRLTVV.

Regarding this clone: The CDR3 is cut off 3 residues early in the read; its end comes from the germline J gene. This chain links TRBV5-1 with TRBJ2-6; 12 bases match TRBD1. The germline V gene has CDR1 SGHRS and CDR2 YFSETQ. The junction had 7 bases not matched to a gene; V was cut back by 4 bases and J by 2 bases. CDR3 length equals 18 residues. CDR3 in amino acids: CASSTSGTGGAGANVLTF. Incomplete CDR3 DNA: TGCGCCAGCAGCACCTCCGGGACAGGGGGCGCTGGGGCCAACGTC.

This clone appeared many times. With the read ending 3 residues before the CDR3 end, the germline J gene is used to fill in that end. The J gene is TRBJ2-1, the V gene TRBV20-1; 11 bases are a match to TRBD2. This CDR3 is 14 amino acids long. The V segment lost 5 bases and the J segment 7 bases; nucleotides outside the gene matches: 7. CDR1 is DFQATT, CDR2 SNEGSKA, per germline (reference sequence). CDR3 region: CSAFSGRAGNEQFF. CDR3 bases read: TGCAGTGCTTTTAGCGGGAGGGCCGGTAATGAG.

Many counts were recorded for this clone. The observed sequence ends 3 residues before the CDR3 terminus, with the missing tail filled in from the germline J gene. The chain recombines TRBV7-3 with TRBJ2-2; TRBD1 aligns across 8 bases. CDR1 is SGHTA and CDR2 is FQGTGA in the germline V gene. The CDR3 spans 14 residues. With V trimmed by 8 bases and J by 0 bases, 2 bases remained unmatched. The CDR3 sequence: CASAGGANTGELFF. CDR3 DNA, as far as it was read: TGTGCCAGCGCAGGGGGCGCGAACACCGGGGAG.

This clone came up many times. The CDR3 reads CASSLGGTTNEKLFF. The part of the CDR3 DNA that was read is TGTGCCAGCAGTTTAGGGGGGACTACTAATGAAAAA. This sequence joins TRBV12-3 or TRBV12-4 and TRBJ1-4, with D possibly TRBD1 on 5 matching bases. Read data end 3 residues before the CDR3 end; the end is taken from the germline J gene. Trimming left V 1 base short and J 2 bases short, with 8 bases between. The CDR3 extends over 15 amino acids.

This clone was seen repeatedly, ten times or more. Read data end 3 residues before the CDR3 end; the end is taken from the germline J gene. V is TRBV4-1 and J is TRBJ2-7, with 7 bases that match TRBD2. CDR1 and CDR2 from the germline V gene are MGHRA and YSYEKL. V dropped 1 base and J dropped 0; count of bases not matched to a gene: 3. There are 15 residues in the CDR3. CDR3 bases read: TGCGCCAGCAGCCAAGGACTAGCCGACTCCTACGAG. This encodes CASSQGLADSYE. The CDR3 in full is CASSQGLADSYEQYF.

Worth noting for this clone: Read sequence stops 3 residues before the CDR3 end, and the germline J gene provides the missing end. This sequence joins TRBV18 and TRBJ2-1, with D tentatively TRBD2 (6 bases). V lost 1 base, J lost 5 bases, and 15 bases lay in between. The CDR3 is 16 residues long. The germline V gene encodes CDR1 KGHSH and CDR2 LQKENI. The sequenced part of the CDR3 DNA is TGTGCCAGCTCACCACTCGTGAGACGGACTAACAATGAG. Residues: CASSPLVRRTNNE. The full CDR3 protein reads CASSPLVRRTNNEQFF.

For this clone: A much larger clone sits a single nucleotide away, making a read error possible. The CDR3 end falls 3 residues outside the read, so it is completed with the germline J gene. This chain links TRBV5-1 with TRBJ1-4; possible D gene TRBD1, 6 bases. This CDR3 has 18 residues. CDR1 is SGHRS and CDR2 is YFSETQ in the germline V gene. CDR3 sequence: CASSLLGGQLSGANVLFF. The sequenced part of the CDR3 DNA is TGCGCCAGCAGCCTGCTCGGGGGGCAACTCTCTGGGGCCAACGTA.